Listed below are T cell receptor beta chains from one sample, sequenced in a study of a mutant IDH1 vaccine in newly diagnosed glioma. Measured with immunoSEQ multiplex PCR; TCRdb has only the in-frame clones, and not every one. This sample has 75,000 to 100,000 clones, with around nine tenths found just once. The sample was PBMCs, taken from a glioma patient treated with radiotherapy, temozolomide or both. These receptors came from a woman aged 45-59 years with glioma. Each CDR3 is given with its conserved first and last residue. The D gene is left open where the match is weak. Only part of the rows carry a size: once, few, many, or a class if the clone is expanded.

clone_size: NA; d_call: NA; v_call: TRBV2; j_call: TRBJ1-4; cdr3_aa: CASSVGEKLFF; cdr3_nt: TGTGCCAGCAGTGTAGGGGAAAAACTGTTTTTT
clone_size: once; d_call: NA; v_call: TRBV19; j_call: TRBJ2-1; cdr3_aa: CASTSGPPYNEQFF; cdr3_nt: TGTGCCAGTACCAGCGGGCCACCCTACAATGAGCAGTTCTTC
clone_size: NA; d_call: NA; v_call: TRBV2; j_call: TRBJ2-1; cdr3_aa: CASSEDQPPNEQFF; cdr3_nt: TGTGCCAGCAGTGAGGACCAGCCCCCCAATGAGCAGTTCTTC
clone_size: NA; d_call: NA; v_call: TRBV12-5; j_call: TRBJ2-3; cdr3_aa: CASGAPSTDTQYF; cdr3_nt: TGTGCTAGTGGTGCACCGAGCACAGATACGCAGTATTTT
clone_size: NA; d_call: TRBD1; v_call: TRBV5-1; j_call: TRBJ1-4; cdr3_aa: CASCPGQGDEKLFF; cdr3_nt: TGCGCCAGCTGCCCGGGACAGGGGGATGAAAAACTGTTTTTT
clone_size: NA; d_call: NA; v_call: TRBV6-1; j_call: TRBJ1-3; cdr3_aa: CASRRGYAGNTIYF; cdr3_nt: TGTGCCAGCCGTAGAGGGTATGCTGGAAACACCATATATTTT
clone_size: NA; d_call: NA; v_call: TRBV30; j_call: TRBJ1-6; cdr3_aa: CAWSWASYNSPLHF; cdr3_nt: TGTGCCTGGAGTTGGGCCTCCTATAATTCACCCCTCCACTTT
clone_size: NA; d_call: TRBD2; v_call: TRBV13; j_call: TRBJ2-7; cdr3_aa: CASSPAGGLADTTGYEQYF; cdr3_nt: TGTGCCAGCAGCCCCGCGGGGGGACTAGCGGACACCACGGGCTACGAGCAGTACTTC
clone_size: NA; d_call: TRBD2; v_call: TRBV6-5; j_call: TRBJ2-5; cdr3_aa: CASSYSISGLPETQYF; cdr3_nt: TGTGCCAGCAGTTACTCGATTAGCGGGCTACCAGAGACCCAGTACTTC
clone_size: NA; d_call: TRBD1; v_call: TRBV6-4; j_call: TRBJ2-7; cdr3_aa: CASSDSWTGLYEQYF; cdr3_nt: TGTGCCAGCAGTGACTCTTGGACAGGGCTGTACGAGCAGTACTTC
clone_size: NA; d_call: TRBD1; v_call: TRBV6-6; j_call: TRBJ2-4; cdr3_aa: CASSTTGRGNIQYF; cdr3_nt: TGTGCCAGCAGTACGACAGGGAGAGGAAACATTCAGTACTTC
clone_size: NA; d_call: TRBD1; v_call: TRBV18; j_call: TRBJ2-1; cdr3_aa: CASSPPGQGDNEQFF; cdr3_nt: TGTGCCAGCTCACCCCCGGGACAGGGGGACAATGAGCAGTTCTTC
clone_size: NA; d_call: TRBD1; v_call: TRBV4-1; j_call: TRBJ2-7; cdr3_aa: CASSQVLAGTAYEQYF; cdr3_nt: TGCGCCAGCAGCCAAGTACTCGCCGGGACAGCCTACGAGCAGTACTTC
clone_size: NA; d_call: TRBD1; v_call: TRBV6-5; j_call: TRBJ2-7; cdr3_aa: CASSYGDRGYEQYF; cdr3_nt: TGTGCCAGCAGTTACGGGGACAGGGGTTACGAGCAGTACTTC
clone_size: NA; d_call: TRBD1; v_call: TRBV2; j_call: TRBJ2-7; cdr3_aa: CASSKGQGYEQYF; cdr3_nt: TGTGCCAGCTCTAAGGGACAGGGCTACGAGCAGTACTTC
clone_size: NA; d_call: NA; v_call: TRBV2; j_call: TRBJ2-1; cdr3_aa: CASSAEAGGGNEQFF; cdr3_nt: TGTGCCAGCAGTGCCGAGGCAGGGGGAGGCAATGAGCAGTTCTTC
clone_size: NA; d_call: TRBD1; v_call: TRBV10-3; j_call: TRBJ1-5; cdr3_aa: CAISPGQGAGQPQHF; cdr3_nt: TGTGCCATCAGCCCGGGACAGGGGGCAGGGCAGCCCCAGCATTTT
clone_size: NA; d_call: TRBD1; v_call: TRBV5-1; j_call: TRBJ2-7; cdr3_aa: CASRGQGSNEQYF; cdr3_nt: TGCGCCAGCAGGGGACAGGGTAGTAACGAGCAGTACTTC
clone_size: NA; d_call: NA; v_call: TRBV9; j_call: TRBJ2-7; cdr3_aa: CASSVAGNAYEQYF; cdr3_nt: TGTGCCAGCAGCGTAGCCGGGAACGCCTACGAGCAGTACTTC
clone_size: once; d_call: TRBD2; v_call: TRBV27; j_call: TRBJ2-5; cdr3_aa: CASSLGEGQTQYF; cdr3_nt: TGTGCCAGCAGTTTAGGGGAGGGACAGACCCAGTACTTC
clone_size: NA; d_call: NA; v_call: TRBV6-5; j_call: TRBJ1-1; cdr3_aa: CASSYSGGDTEAFF; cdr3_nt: TGTGCCAGCAGTTACTCCGGAGGGGACACTGAAGCTTTCTTT
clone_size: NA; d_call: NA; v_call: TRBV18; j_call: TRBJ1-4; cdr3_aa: CASSPPGGINEKLFF; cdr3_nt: TGTGCCAGCTCACCACCGGGAGGAATTAATGAAAAACTGTTTTTT
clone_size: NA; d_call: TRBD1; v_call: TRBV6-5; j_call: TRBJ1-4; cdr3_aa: CASSIRDRVDEKLFF; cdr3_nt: TGTGCCAGCAGTATCCGGGACAGGGTGGATGAAAAACTGTTTTTT
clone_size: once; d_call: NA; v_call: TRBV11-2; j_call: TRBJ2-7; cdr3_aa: CASSLAGGAYEQYF; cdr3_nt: TGTGCCAGCAGCTTAGCTGGCGGCGCCTACGAGCAGTACTTC
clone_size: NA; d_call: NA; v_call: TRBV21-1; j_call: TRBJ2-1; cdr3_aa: CASSTETREESYNEQFF; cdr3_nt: TGTGCCAGCAGCACGGAAACCCGGGAAGAAAGCTACAATGAGCAGTTCTTC
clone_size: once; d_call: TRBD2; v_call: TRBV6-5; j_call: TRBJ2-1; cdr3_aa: CASSYDAGGGNEQFF; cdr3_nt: TGTGCCAGCAGTTACGATGCGGGAGGTGGCAATGAGCAGTTCTTC
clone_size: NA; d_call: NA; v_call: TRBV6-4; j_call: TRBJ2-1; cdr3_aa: CASSYRGDNEQFF; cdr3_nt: TGTGCCAGCAGTTACCGGGGCGACAATGAGCAGTTCTTC
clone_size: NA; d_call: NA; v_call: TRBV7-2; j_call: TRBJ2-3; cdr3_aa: CASSQSAGNPTDTQYF; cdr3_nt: TGTGCCAGCAGCCAATCGGCGGGCAACCCCACAGATACGCAGTATTTT
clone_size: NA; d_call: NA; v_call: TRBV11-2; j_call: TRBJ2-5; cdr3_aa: CASSALHGGAAETQYF; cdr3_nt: TGTGCCAGCAGCGCCCTGCACGGTGGGGCGGCAGAGACCCAGTACTTC
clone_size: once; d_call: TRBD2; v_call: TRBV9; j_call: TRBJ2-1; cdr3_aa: CASSVASGTGDEQFF; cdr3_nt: TGTGCCAGCAGCGTAGCCAGCGGGACTGGTGATGAGCAGTTCTTC
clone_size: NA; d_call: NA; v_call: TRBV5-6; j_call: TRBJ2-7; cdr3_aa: CASSAWTERSYEQYF; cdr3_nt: TGTGCCAGCAGCGCCTGGACGGAACGTTCCTACGAGCAGTACTTC
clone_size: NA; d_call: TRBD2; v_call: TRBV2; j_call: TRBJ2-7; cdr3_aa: CASTGTSSHEQYF; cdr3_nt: TGTGCCAGCACCGGGACTAGTAGCCACGAGCAGTACTTC
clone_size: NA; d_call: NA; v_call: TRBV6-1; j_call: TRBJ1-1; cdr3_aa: CASSELITFEAFF; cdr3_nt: TGTGCCAGCAGTGAGTTGATAACCTTTGAAGCTTTCTTT
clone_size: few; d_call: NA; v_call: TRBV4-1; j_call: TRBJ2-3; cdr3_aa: CASSHPGSTDTQYF; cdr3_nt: TGCGCCAGCAGCCACCCGGGCAGCACAGATACGCAGTATTTT